The rows below give T cell receptor beta chains drawn from one sample of a study of cytomegalovirus exposure and HLA in healthy donors. The protocol was immunoSEQ multiplex PCR, while the TCRdb copy is restricted to in-frame clones and leaves out a portion. The sample lists roughly 97,000 clones, 76% occurring once. The sequenced material came from PBMCs. All receptors derive from a woman between 18 and 29 years old in good health and CMV-seropositive. Both conserved end residues are part of each CDR3. Fields, in order: J gene, clone size, V gene, D gene, CDR3 protein, CDR3 DNA. A D gene is named only where the DNA matches it firmly. Size tells how often a clone was seen (once, few, many) or the class of an expanded clone, and some rows leave it out.

j_call: TRBJ2-1
clone_size: NA
v_call: TRBV5-1
d_call: NA
cdr3_aa: CASRRALPDNEQFF
cdr3_nt: TGCGCCAGCAGGAGGGCACTCCCGGACAATGAGCAGTTCTTC

j_call: TRBJ1-1
clone_size: NA
v_call: TRBV27
d_call: NA
cdr3_aa: CASSLEGGRTEAFF
cdr3_nt: TGTGCCAGCAGTTTAGAGGGAGGTCGTACTGAAGCTTTCTTT

j_call: TRBJ1-4
clone_size: NA
v_call: TRBV6-1
d_call: TRBD1
cdr3_aa: CASSEFRTGDLNEKLFF
cdr3_nt: TGTGCCAGCAGTGAATTTCGAACAGGGGACCTAAATGAAAAACTGTTTTTT

j_call: TRBJ2-3
clone_size: NA
v_call: TRBV27
d_call: NA
cdr3_aa: CASSRGRKGVPDTQYF
cdr3_nt: TGTGCCAGCAGTCGAGGACGTAAAGGGGTCCCAGATACGCAGTATTTT

j_call: TRBJ1-1
clone_size: NA
v_call: TRBV2
d_call: NA
cdr3_aa: CASREGDTEAFF
cdr3_nt: TGTGCCAGCAGAGAGGGGGACACTGAAGCTTTCTTT

j_call: TRBJ2-7
clone_size: NA
v_call: TRBV10-2
d_call: TRBD2
cdr3_aa: CASSEASGPYEQYF
cdr3_nt: TGCGCCAGCAGTGAGGCTAGCGGGCCCTACGAGCAGTACTTC

j_call: TRBJ2-5
clone_size: NA
v_call: TRBV6-5
d_call: TRBD1
cdr3_aa: CASSPRQGRAETQYF
cdr3_nt: TGTGCCAGCAGTCCACGACAGGGTAGGGCGGAGACCCAGTACTTC

j_call: TRBJ2-5
clone_size: NA
v_call: TRBV5-4
d_call: NA
cdr3_aa: CASSLSGSQETQYF
cdr3_nt: TGTGCCAGCAGCTTGAGCGGTAGCCAAGAGACCCAGTACTTC

j_call: TRBJ2-5
clone_size: NA
v_call: TRBV28
d_call: NA
cdr3_aa: CASRRWAAYQETQYF
cdr3_nt: TGTGCCAGCAGGAGATGGGCCGCCTACCAAGAGACCCAGTACTTC

j_call: TRBJ2-5
clone_size: NA
v_call: TRBV5-1
d_call: TRBD1
cdr3_aa: CASSWGDRGSWETQYF
cdr3_nt: TGCGCCAGCAGCTGGGGGGACAGGGGAAGTTGGGAGACCCAGTACTTC

j_call: TRBJ1-4
clone_size: NA
v_call: TRBV30
d_call: TRBD1
cdr3_aa: CAWTPGTGNEKLFF
cdr3_nt: TGTGCCTGGACGCCCGGGACAGGGAATGAAAAACTGTTTTTT

j_call: TRBJ2-3
clone_size: NA
v_call: TRBV7-6
d_call: TRBD2
cdr3_aa: CASSLLAGSSTDTQYF
cdr3_nt: TGTGCCAGCAGCCTCCTAGCGGGGTCGAGCACAGATACGCAGTATTTT

j_call: TRBJ2-7
clone_size: NA
v_call: TRBV27
d_call: NA
cdr3_aa: CASSRAGFYEQYF
cdr3_nt: TGTGCCAGCAGTCGGGCGGGCTTCTACGAGCAGTACTTC

j_call: TRBJ2-7
clone_size: few
v_call: TRBV28
d_call: TRBD2
cdr3_aa: CASSLWGGRLYEQYF
cdr3_nt: TGTGCCAGCAGTTTATGGGGCGGGAGGCTGTACGAGCAGTACTTC